This TCR beta chain was found in a study of blood T cell repertoires in COVID-19. Study details: Whether acute or convalescent, the COVID-19 samples came from the United States, Italy and Spain. Sources were T cells, B-cell-depleted T cells, or PBMCs; the material itself was cDNA or gDNA.

Germline lookup yields CDR1 SGDLS and CDR2 YYNGEE. The length of the CDR3 is 19 residues. V dropped 4 bases and J dropped 5; count of bases not matched to a gene: 14. In the original analysis: Reference gene primers were amplified, and this amplification served to estimate nucleated cell counts. Assay: immunoSEQ multiplex PCR; the TCRdb copy retains only in-frame clones and omits some. V and J calls plus clone size are reproduced from that table; the DNA served to infer D and trimming. The table has 390,000 or so clones, 86% seen once. This clone was seen once. Sequenced sample: peripheral blood. V gene TRBV9 combines with J gene TRBJ2-1; the match to TRBD2 covers 14 bases. The source is a woman in her twenties or thirties with active or convalescent COVID-19. This CDR3 is CASSTSRQGLAGENNEQFF. For the CDR3, the DNA is TGTGCCAGCAGCACATCAAGGCAGGGACTAGCGGGGGAGAACAATGAGCAGTTCTTC.